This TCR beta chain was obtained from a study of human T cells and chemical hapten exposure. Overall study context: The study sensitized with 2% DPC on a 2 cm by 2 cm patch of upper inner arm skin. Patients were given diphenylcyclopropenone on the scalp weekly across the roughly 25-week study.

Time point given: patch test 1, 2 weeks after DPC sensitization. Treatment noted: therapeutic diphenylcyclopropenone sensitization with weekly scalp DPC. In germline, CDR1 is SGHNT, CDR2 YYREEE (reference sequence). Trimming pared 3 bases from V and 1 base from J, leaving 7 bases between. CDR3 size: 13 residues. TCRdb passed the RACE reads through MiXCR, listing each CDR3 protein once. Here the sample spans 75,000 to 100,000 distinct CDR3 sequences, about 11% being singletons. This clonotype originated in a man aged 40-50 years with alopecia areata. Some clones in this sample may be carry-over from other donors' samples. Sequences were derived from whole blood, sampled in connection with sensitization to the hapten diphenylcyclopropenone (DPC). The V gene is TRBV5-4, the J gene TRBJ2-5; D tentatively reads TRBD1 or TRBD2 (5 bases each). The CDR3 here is CASSWDAQETQYF. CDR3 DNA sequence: TGTGCCAGCAGCTGGGACGCCCAAGAGACCCAGTACTTC.